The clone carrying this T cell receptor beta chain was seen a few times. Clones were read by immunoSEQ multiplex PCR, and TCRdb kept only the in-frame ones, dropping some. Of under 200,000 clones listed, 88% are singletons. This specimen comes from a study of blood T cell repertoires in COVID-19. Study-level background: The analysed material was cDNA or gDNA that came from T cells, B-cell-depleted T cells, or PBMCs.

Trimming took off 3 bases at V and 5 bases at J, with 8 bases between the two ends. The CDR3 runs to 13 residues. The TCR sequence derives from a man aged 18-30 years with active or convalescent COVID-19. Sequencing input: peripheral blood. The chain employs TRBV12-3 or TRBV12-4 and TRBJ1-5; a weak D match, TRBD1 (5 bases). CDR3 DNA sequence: TGTGCCAGCAGTTTGGACACTTATCAGCCCCAGCATTTT. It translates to CASSLDTYQPQHF.